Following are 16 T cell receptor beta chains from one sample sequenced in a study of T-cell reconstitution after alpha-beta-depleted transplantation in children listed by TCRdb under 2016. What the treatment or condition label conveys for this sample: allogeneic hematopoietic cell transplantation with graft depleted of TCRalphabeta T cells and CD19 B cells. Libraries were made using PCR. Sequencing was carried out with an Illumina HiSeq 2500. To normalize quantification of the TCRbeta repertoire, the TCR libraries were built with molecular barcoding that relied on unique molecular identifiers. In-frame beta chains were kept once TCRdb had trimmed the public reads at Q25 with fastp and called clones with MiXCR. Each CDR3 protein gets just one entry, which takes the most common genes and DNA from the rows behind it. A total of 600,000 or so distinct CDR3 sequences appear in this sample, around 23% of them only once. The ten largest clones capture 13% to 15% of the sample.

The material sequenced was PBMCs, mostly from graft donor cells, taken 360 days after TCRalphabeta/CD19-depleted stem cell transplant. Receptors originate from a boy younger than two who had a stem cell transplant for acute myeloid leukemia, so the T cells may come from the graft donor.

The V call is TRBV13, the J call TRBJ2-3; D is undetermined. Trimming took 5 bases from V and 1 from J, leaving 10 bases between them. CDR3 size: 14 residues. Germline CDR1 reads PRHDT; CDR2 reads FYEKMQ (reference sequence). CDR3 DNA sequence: TGTGCCAGCAGCGAGCCCTCTCGCACAGATACGCAGTATTTT. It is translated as CASSEPSRTDTQYF. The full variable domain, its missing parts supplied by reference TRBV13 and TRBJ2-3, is AAGVIQSPRHLIKEKRETATLKCYPIPRHDTVYWYQQGPGQDPQFLISFYEKMQSDKGSIPDRFSAQQFSDYHSELNMSSLELGDSALYFCASSEPSRTDTQYFGPGTRLTVL.

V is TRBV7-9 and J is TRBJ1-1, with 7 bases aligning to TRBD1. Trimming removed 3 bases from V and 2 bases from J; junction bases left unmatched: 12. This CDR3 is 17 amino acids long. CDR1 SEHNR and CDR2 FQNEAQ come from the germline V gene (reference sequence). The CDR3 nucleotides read TGTGCCAGCAGCTTGTCCCCAGTCCGGGACAGCAACACTGAAGCTTTCTTT. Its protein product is CASSLSPVRDSNTEAFF.

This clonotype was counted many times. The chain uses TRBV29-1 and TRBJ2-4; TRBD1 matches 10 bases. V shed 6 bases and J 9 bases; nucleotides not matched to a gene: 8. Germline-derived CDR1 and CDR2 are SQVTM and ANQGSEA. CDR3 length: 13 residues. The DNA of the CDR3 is TGCAGCGTCCCAGGACAGGGGGAGAGCATTCAGTACTTC. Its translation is CSVPGQGESIQYF.

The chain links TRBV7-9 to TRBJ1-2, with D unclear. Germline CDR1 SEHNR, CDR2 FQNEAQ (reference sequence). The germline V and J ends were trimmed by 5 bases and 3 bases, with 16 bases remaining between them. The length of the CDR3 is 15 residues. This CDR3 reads CASSPSSQVDYGYTF. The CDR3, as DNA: TGTGCCAGCAGCCCTTCGTCCCAGGTAGACTATGGCTACACCTTC.

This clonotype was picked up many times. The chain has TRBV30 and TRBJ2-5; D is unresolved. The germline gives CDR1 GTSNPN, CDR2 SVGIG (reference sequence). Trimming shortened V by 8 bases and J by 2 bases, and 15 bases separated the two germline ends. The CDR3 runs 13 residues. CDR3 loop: CARPRTGQETQYF. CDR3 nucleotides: TGTGCCCGACCTCGGACCGGACAAGAGACCCAGTACTTC.

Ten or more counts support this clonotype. In nucleotides, the CDR3 is TGTGCCAGCAGCTCCACAGATACGCAGTATTTT. This sequence encodes CASSSTDTQYF. The chain links TRBV12-3 or TRBV12-4 to TRBJ2-3; D gene ambiguous. The CDR3 has 11 residues. The V end lost 6 bases, the J end lost 2 bases, and 3 bases lay between the germline ends.

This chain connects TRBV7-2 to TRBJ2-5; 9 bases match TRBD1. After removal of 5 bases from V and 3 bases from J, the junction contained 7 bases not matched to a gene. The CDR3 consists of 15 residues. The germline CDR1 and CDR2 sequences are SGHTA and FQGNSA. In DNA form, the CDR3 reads TGTGCCAGCAGCATTCTGGGACAGGGCAAAGAGACCCAGTACTTC. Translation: CASSILGQGKETQYF.

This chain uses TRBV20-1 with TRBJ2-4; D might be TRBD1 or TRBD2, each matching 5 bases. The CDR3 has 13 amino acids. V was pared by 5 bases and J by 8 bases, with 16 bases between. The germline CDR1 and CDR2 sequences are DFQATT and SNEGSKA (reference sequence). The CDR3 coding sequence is TGCAGTGCTTCCAGGGACCAAGGAGACATTCAGTACTTC. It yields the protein CSASRDQGDIQYF.

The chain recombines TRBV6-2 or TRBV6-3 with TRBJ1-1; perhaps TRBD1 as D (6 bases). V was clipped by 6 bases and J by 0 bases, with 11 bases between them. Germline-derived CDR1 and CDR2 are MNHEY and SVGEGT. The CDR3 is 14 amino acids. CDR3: CASRVQGLNTEAFF. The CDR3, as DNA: TGTGCCAGCAGGGTCCAGGGGCTGAACACTGAAGCTTTCTTT.

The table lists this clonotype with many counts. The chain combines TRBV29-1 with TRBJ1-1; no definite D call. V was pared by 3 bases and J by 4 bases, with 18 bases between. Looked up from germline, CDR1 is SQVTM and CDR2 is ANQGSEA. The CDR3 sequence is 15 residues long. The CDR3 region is CSVDEGRGSGTEAFF. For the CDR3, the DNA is TGCAGCGTTGATGAAGGGCGGGGTTCGGGCACTGAAGCTTTCTTT.

Written as DNA, the CDR3 is TGTGCCAGCAGCCACTCTCCTGGACCCCCAGAGACCCAGTACTTC. This codes for CASSHSPGPPETQYF. The chain recombines TRBV7-7 with TRBJ2-5; no definite D call. From germline, CDR1 is SSHAT and CDR2 FNYEAQ (reference sequence). The V end lost 5 bases, the J end lost 4 bases, and 17 bases lay between the germline ends. The CDR3 is made up of 15 amino acids.

CDR3 DNA sequence: TGTGCCAGCAGCCAGGCCCAGGGGCGACTAGACACCGGGGAGCTGTTTTTT. Translated, it gives CASSQAQGRLDTGELFF. This chain joins TRBV4-2 and TRBJ2-2, with D possibly called TRBD1 or TRBD2 (6 bases each). Germline V gene data show CDR1 as LGHNA and CDR2 as YNFKEQ. This CDR3 comprises 17 residues. V dropped 3 bases and J dropped 3 bases, with 17 bases sitting between them.

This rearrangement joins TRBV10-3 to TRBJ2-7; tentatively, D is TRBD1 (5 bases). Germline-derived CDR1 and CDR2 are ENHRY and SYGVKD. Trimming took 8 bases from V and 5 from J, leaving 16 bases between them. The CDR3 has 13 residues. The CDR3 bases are TGTGCCATCCTAATGGGGCCAAAACACGAGCAGTACGTC. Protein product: CAILMGPKHEQYV.

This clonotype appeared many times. The CDR3 sequence: CASSRTVTEAFF. DNA of the CDR3: TGTGCCAGCAGCCGGACGGTTACTGAAGCTTTCTTT. The chain uses TRBV6-4 and TRBJ1-1; D call uncertain. Trimming removed 6 bases at V and 5 bases at J, with 10 bases between. Germline CDR1 reads MRHNA; CDR2 reads SNTAGT. CDR3 size: 12 residues.

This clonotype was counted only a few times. CDR3 sequence (DNA): TGTGCCACCAGCAGAGATCGGGCGGACACTGAAGCTTTCTTT. This encodes CATSRDRADTEAFF. The chain combines TRBV15 with TRBJ1-1; D not certain. The V end lost 0 bases, the J end lost 3 bases, and 8 bases lay between the germline ends. The germline gives CDR1 LNHNV, CDR2 YYDKDF (reference sequence). This CDR3 has 14 amino acids.

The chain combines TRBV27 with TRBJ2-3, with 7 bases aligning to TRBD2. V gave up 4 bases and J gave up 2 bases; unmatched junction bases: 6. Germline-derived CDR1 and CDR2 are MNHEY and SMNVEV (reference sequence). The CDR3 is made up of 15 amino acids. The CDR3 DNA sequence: TGTGCCAGCAGTTCGCTAGCGGAACTCACAGATACGCAGTATTTT. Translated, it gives CASSSLAELTDTQYF.